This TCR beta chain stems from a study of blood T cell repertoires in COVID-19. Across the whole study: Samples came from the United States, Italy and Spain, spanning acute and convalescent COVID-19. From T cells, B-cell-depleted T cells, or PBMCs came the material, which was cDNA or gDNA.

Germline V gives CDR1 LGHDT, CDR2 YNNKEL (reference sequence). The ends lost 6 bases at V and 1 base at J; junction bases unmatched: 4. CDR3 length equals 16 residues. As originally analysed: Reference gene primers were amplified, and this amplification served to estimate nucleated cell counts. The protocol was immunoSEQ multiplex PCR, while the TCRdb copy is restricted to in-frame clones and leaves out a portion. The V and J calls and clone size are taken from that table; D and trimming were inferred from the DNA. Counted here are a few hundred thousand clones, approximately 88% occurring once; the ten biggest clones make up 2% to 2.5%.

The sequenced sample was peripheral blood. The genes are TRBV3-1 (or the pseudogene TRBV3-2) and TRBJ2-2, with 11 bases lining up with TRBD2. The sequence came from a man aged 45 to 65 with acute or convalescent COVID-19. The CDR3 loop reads CASSYGLAGNTGELFF. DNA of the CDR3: TGTGCCAGCAGTTACGGACTAGCGGGGAACACCGGGGAGCTGTTTTTT.